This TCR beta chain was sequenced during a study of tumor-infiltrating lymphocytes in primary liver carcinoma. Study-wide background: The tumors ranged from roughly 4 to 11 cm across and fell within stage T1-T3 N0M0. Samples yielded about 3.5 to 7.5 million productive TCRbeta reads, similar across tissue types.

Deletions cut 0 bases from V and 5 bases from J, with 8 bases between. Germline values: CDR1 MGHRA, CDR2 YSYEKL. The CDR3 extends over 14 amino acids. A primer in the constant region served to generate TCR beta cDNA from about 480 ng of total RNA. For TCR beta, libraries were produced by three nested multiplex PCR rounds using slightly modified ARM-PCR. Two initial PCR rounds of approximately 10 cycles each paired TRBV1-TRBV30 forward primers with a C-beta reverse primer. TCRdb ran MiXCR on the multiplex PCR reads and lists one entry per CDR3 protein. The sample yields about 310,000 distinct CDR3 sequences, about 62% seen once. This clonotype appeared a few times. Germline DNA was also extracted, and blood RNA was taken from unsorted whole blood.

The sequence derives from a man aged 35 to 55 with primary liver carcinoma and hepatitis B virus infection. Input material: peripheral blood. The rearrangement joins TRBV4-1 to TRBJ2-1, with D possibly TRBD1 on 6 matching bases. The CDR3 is CASSQEGGNNEQFF. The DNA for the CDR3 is TGCGCCAGCAGCCAAGAAGGGGGAAACAATGAGCAGTTCTTC.